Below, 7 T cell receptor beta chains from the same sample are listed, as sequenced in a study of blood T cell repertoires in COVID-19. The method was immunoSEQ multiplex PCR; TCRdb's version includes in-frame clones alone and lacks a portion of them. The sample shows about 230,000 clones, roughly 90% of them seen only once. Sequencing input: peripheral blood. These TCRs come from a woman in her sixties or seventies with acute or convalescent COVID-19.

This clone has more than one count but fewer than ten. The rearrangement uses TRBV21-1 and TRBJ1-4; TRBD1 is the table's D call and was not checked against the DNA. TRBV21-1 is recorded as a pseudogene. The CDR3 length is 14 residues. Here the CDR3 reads CASIAGGGREKLFF. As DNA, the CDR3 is TGTGCCAGCATCGCAGGGGGCGGGAGAGAAAAACTGTTTTTT.

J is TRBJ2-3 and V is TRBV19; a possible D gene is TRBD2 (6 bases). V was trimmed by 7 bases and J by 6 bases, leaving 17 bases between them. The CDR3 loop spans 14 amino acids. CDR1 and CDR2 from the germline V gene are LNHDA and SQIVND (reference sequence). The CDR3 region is CASTPTRDLDTQYF. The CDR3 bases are TGTGCCAGTACCCCGACGAGGGACTTGGATACGCAGTATTTT.

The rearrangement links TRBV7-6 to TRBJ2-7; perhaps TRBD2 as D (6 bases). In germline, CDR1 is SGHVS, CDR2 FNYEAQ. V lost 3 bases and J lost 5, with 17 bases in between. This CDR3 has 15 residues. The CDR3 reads CASSLGSGTGNEQYF. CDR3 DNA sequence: TGTGCCAGCAGCTTGGGATCAGGGACTGGTAACGAGCAGTACTTC.

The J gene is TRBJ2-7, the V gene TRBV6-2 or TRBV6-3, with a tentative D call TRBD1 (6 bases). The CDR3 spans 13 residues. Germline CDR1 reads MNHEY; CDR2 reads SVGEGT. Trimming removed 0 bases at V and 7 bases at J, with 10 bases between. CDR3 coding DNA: TGTGCCAGCAGTTACTCGGCGACAGGTGAGCAGTACTTC. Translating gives CASSYSATGEQYF.

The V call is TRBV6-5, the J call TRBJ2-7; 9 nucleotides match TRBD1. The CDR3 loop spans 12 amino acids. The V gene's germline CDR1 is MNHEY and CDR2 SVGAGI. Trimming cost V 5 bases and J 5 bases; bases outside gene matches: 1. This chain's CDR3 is CASSRTGDEQYF. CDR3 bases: TGTGCCAGCAGTAGGACAGGGGACGAGCAGTACTTC.

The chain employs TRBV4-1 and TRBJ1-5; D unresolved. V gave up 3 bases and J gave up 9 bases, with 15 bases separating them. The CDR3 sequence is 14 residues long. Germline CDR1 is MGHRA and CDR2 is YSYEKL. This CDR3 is CASSQGGGPRPQHF. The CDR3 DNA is TGCGCCAGCAGCCAGGGAGGCGGGCCGCGGCCCCAGCATTTT.

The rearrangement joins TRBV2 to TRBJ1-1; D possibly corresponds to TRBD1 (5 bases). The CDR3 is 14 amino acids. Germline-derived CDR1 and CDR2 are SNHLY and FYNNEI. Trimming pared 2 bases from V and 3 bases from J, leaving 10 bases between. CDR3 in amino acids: CASSESRVDTEAFF. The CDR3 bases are TGTGCCAGCAGTGAATCCAGGGTGGACACTGAAGCTTTCTTT. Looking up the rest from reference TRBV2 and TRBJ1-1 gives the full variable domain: EPEVTQTPSHQVTQMGQEVILRCVPISNHLYFYWYRQILGQKVEFLVSFYNNEISEKSEIFDDQFSVERPDGSNFTLKIRSTKLEDSAMYFCASSESRVDTEAFFGQGTRLTVV.